This TCR beta chain originates from a study of T cell responses to AZD1222 COVID-19 vaccine. Whole-study findings and limits: Possibly, clonal diversity was underestimated; donors were largely white British and included more females. Receipt of two AZD1222 doses was followed by a rise in Spike-specific TCR breadth and depth. Distributed over spike, vaccine-associated CD4 TCRs predominated at 160-218 and 743-854.

Measured with immunoSEQ multiplex PCR; TCRdb has only the in-frame clones, and not every one. The sample has 200,000 or so clones; about 93% are singletons. With 4 bases clipped from V and 2 bases from J, the junction kept 6 bases outside the gene matches. The CDR3 contains 14 residues. In germline, CDR1 is GTSNPN, CDR2 SVGIG (reference sequence). This clone was picked up a small number of times. Antigen: not known. The TCR originated in an adult in good health. This specimen consisted of peripheral blood, obtained on day 0 of MenACWY control vaccination. J is TRBJ2-7 and V is TRBV30; 9 nucleotides agree with TRBD2. The CDR3 is CAWKKAGGPYEQYF. The CDR3 nucleotides read TGTGCCTGGAAAAAAGCGGGGGGTCCCTACGAGCAGTACTTC.